This T cell receptor beta chain was obtained from a study of OX40 agonist ivuxolimab in advanced cancers. Study-level findings and limits: Dosing at 0.1 to 3.0 mg/kg was accompanied by clonal expansion of CD4+ and CD8+ blood T cells by week 6. No antigen was identified for the clonally expanded peripheral T cells. On average, a greater number of expanded clones characterised CD8+ T cells relative to CD4+.

Note on this clone: The target antigen is unknown.

TCRdb keeps only in-frame clones here, not all; method: immunoSEQ multiplex PCR. In the table there are 30,000 or so clones, around nine tenths of which are singletons. CDR1 is SEHNR, CDR2 FQNEAQ, per germline (reference sequence). After removal of 4 bases from V and 3 bases from J, the junction contained 3 bases not matched to a gene. The CDR3 has 14 amino acids. Sampling of blood occurred at baseline, cycle 4 day 1, and cycle 7 day 1. V gene TRBV7-9 combines with J gene TRBJ1-1, with 9 bases lining up with TRBD1. The sequencing used CD4+ or CD8+ T cells sorted from blood, collected in a trial of the OX40 agonist ivuxolimab. This clonotype was obtained from an adult with an advanced solid tumor such as melanoma, head and neck, liver or kidney cancer. Here the CDR3 reads CASSSDRGDTEAFF. The CDR3 DNA reads as TGTGCCAGCAGCTCGGACAGGGGAGACACTGAAGCTTTCTTT.